The rows below give T cell receptor beta chains drawn from one sample of a study of shared clonotypes between healthy human individuals. The repertoire was sequenced with immunoSEQ multiplex PCR; TCRdb's copy has only in-frame clones and lacks some. The sample contains some 690,000 clones, about 90% of which appear only once. The sample was memory CD8+ T cells from PBMCs. The receptor set was obtained from a man aged 18 to 35 in good health. Some clones in this sample may be carry-over from other donors' samples. Both conserved end residues are part of each CDR3. Each record gives: D gene, J gene, clone size, V gene, CDR3 DNA, CDR3 protein. A D gene is named only where the DNA matches it firmly. Clone size is shown for a subset of rows, as once, few, many or a class of expanded clone.

>TRBD2|TRBJ2-1|-|TRBV5-1
TGCTCGACTAGCGGAAACAATGAGCAGTTCTTC
CSTSGNNEQFF
>-|TRBJ1-2|-|TRBV12-5
TGTGCTAGTGGAGTCACAAACTATGGCTACACCTTC
CASGVTNYGYTF
>-|TRBJ1-3|-|TRBV28
TGTGCCAGCAGTTTTGCGGGGGAAGTACCTTCTCGGAACACCATATATTTT
CASSFAGEVPSRNTIYF
>-|TRBJ1-3|-|TRBV2
TGTGCCAGCAGGGAAAGTCACAGGTGGACTGGAAACACCATATATTTT
CASRESHRWTGNTIYF
>-|TRBJ1-4|-|TRBV27
TGTGCCAGCACCCCGGGGGCCCGCACTAATGAAAAACTGTTTTTT
CASTPGARTNEKLFF
>-|TRBJ2-7|-|TRBV5-6
TGTGCCAGCAGCTTGGGAAGGGTGAAGAGCTCCTACGAGCAGTACTTC
CASSLGRVKSSYEQYF
>-|TRBJ2-2|-|TRBV15
TGTGCCACCAGCAGAGATCGTGCTACTAACCGTAGCACCGGGGAGCTGTTTTTT
CATSRDRATNRSTGELFF
>-|TRBJ1-5|-|TRBV25-1
TGTGCCAGCAGTGTAGGGAGCAATCAGCCCCAGCATTTT
CASSVGSNQPQHF
>-|TRBJ2-7|-|TRBV28
TGTGCCAGCAGCGTTTCCCGGGGCCAGGCCTACGAGCAGTACTTC
CASSVSRGQAYEQYF
>-|TRBJ2-4|-|TRBV9
TGTGCCAGCAGCGCCTGGGGTTTGGGGGCCAAAAACATTCAGTACTTC
CASSAWGLGAKNIQYF
>-|TRBJ1-1|few|TRBV5-6
TGTGCCAGCAGCTCAACTGGGAGATACACTGAAGCTTTCTTT
CASSSTGRYTEAFF
>TRBD1|TRBJ2-1|-|TRBV19
TGTGCCAGTAGTATACGACAGGGAAATTACAATGAGCAGTTCTTC
CASSIRQGNYNEQFF
>TRBD1|TRBJ2-1|-|TRBV5-1
TGCGCCAGCAGCCCAGAAGGACAGGGAATACGCAATGAGCAGTTCTTC
CASSPEGQGIRNEQFF
>-|TRBJ2-7|-|TRBV6-5
TGTGCCAGCAGAGATGCCCGGGGCCCAAGAAGGGAGCAGTACTTC
CASRDARGPRREQYF
>TRBD2|TRBJ2-7|-|TRBV6-1
TGTGCCAGCAGTGAACAGGGTATCAGGAGCGTAGCGGGTAACGAGCAGTACTTC
CASSEQGIRSVAGNEQYF
>-|TRBJ2-2|-|TRBV10-3
TGTGCCATCAGTGAGCTGGGGGTTTTTGGAACCGGGGAGCTGTTTTTT
CAISELGVFGTGELFF
>-|TRBJ2-7|once|TRBV7-2
TGTGCCAGCAGCTTAGAGGGCGACCGAGCCTACGAGCAGTACTTC
CASSLEGDRAYEQYF
>TRBD1|TRBJ2-6|-|TRBV11-2
TGTGCCAGCAGCTGGGACAGGGGGCGAGCTGGGGCCAACGTCCTGACTTTC
CASSWDRGRAGANVLTF
>-|TRBJ2-7|-|TRBV4-1
TGCGCCAGCAGCCCACAGCAATCAGACGAGCAGTACTTC
CASSPQQSDEQYF
>TRBD1|TRBJ1-2|once|TRBV28
TGTGCCAGCACCCTGGCGGGACAGGGGCGCTATGGCTACACCTTC
CASTLAGQGRYGYTF
>-|TRBJ1-1|-|TRBV28
TGTGCCAGCAGTTACCTACCCTGGGCCTCCGAGGGGATGAACACTGAAGCTTTCTTT
CASSYLPWASEGMNTEAFF
>-|TRBJ1-4|-|TRBV7-6
TGTGCCAGCAGTCCAAGAGTCACTAATGAAAAACTGTTTTTT
CASSPRVTNEKLFF
>-|TRBJ2-1|-|TRBV11-2
TGTGCCAGCAGCTTGATATCGGAGGGGCCGGGCCATGAGCAGTTCTTC
CASSLISEGPGHEQFF
>-|TRBJ2-7|-|TRBV10-3
TGTGCCAACGCGGAGGGACCCTACGAGCAGTACTTC
CANAEGPYEQYF
>TRBD2|TRBJ2-2|-|TRBV27
TGTGCCAGCAGTTTTGCCCCCTCCGGGACTAGCGGCACCGGGGAGCTGTTTTTT
CASSFAPSGTSGTGELFF
>TRBD2|TRBJ2-3|-|TRBV29-1
TGCAGCGTTGTGGGACTAGCGACTTCTAGCACAGATACGCAGTATTTT
CSVVGLATSSTDTQYF
>TRBD1|TRBJ1-4|-|TRBV5-1
TGCGCCAGCAGCTTGCCGGGACAGTGGGAAAAACTGTTTTTT
CASSLPGQWEKLFF
>TRBD1|TRBJ2-1|-|TRBV5-8
TGTGCCAGCAGCTTGCATCCAGGGGGCCATAATGAGCAGTTCTTC
CASSLHPGGHNEQFF
>-|TRBJ2-3|-|TRBV25-1
TGTGCCAGCAGTGATTACAGGCACACAGATACGCAGTATTTT
CASSDYRHTDTQYF
>-|TRBJ2-2|-|TRBV7-3
TGTGCCAGCAGCCCGGACGGGAACACCGGGGAGCTGTTTTTT
CASSPDGNTGELFF
>TRBD2|TRBJ2-7|-|TRBV5-1
TGCGCCAGCAGCTTGAGGACTAGCGGCTACGAGCAGTACTTC
CASSLRTSGYEQYF